Sequencing of this TCR beta chain was carried out in a study of long-term antiretroviral therapy in people with HIV. Findings of the study overall: Control repertoires displayed wider CDR3 length ranges than the HIV repertoires. Information on adherence, resistance and therapy changes was unavailable. The blood, collected between the mid-2000s and the late 2010s, was possibly taken under older ART regimens.

This clone was observed a handful of times. Antigen specificity is unknown. Assay version v3.0 of immunoSEQ was used, and it was run at survey level. Here immunoSEQ multiplex PCR was the method, and the copy in TCRdb shows in-frame clones only, minus some. This sample has approximately 47,000 clones, with around 80% found just once. The CDR3 covers 15 residues. Germline CDR1 reads MDHEN; CDR2 reads SYDVKM. Trimming left V 6 bases short and J 0 bases short, with 12 bases between. The chain couples TRBV28 to TRBJ1-3; D is possibly TRBD1 (6 bases). The sequence came from a young woman with HIV. Material: unsorted PBMCs, obtained 0.8 years after starting antiretroviral therapy. The CDR3 nucleotides are TGTGCCAGCAGAAGACAGGTCAGCTCTGGAAACACCATATATTTT. It yields the protein CASRRQVSSGNTIYF.